The clone carrying this T cell receptor beta chain has more than one count but fewer than ten. Primers for the PCR totalled 60 Vbeta and 13 Jbeta. Sequencing used immunoSEQ multiplex PCR; TCRdb keeps in-frame clones, though not all of them. The repertoire consists of tens of thousands of clones, with over 60% occurring once and the leading ten covering 8.1%. The data were obtained in a study of cytomegalovirus exposure and HLA in healthy donors. The receptor was derived from a young man in good health and CMV-seropositive. The sequenced sample was PBMCs.

The CDR3 loop is CASSLQGAPGNEQFF. CDR3 sequence (DNA): TGCGCCAGCAGCTTACAGGGGGCGCCTGGGAATGAGCAGTTCTTC. The chain employs TRBV5-1 and TRBJ2-1; 9 bases are shared with TRBD1. With 2 bases clipped from V and 7 bases from J, the junction kept 7 bases outside the gene matches. The germline CDR1 and CDR2 sequences are SGHRS and YFSETQ. The CDR3 is 15 amino acids.